Listed here are 31 T cell receptor beta chains from one sample, sequenced in a study of tumor-infiltrating lymphocytes in primary liver carcinoma. From 500 ng of total RNA, TCR beta-specific cDNA was reverse-transcribed using a constant-region primer. Three nested multiplex PCR rounds of slightly modified ARM-PCR generated TCR beta libraries. Both of the initial two PCR rounds ran for roughly 10 cycles and employed TRBV1-TRBV30 forward primers alongside a C-beta reverse primer. TCRdb reprocessed the multiplex PCR reads via MiXCR and lists one record per CDR3 protein. The table shows more than 100,000 distinct CDR3 sequences, with 55% to 70% occurring only once. Total RNA and DNA came together from around 20-30 mg of bulk tissue without cell sorting. Sequenced material: tumor-adjacent normal liver tissue. These receptors were taken from a woman in her sixties or seventies with primary liver carcinoma and hepatitis B virus infection.

About this clonotype itself: The junction departs from the called germline gene at one end, perhaps through a read error. V gene TRBV11-3 combines with J gene TRBJ2-1, with 9 positions matching TRBD2. The CDR3 has 15 amino acids. Germline CDR1 and CDR2: SGHNT and YENEEA. The DNA for the CDR3 is TGTGCCAGCAGCCAGACTAGCGGAGTTTGCAATGTGCAGCTCTTC. As protein: CASSQTSGVCNVQLF.

Of note for this clonotype: An end of the junction differs from the germline gene, which may be a read error. The CDR3 bases are TGTGCCAGCAGTATCGCAGGGGGAGCCTACGAACAGTACTTC. The encoded protein is CASSIAGGAYEQYF. This sequence joins TRBV12-3 or TRBV12-4 and TRBJ2-7, with 7 bases identical to TRBD1. The CDR3 consists of 14 residues.

For this clonotype: One junction end does not reproduce the germline sequence, and a read error may be involved. The rearrangement joins TRBV11-3 to TRBJ1-1; tentative D call: TRBD1 (6 bases). CDR1 and CDR2 (germline): SGHNT, YENEEA. The CDR3 length is 14 residues. CDR3 in amino acids: CDRSLGRGSTEAFF. Written as DNA, the CDR3 is TGTGACAGAAGCTTAGGCAGGGGAAGCACTGAAGCATTCTTT. Full variable domain (missing parts from reference TRBV11-3 and TRBJ1-1): EAGVVQSPRYKIIEKKQPVAFWCNPISGHNTLYWYLQNLGQGPELLIRYENEEAVDDSQLPKDRFSAERLKGVDSTLKIQPAELGDSAVYLCDRSLGRGSTEAFFGQGTRLTVV.

Points on this clonotype: A read error may explain this, as a much larger clone is one base away. The chain is built from TRBV6-5 and TRBJ2-7, with D perhaps TRBD1 (6 bases). V was pared by 11 bases and J by 4 bases, with 15 bases between. Germline CDR1 reads MNHEY; CDR2 reads SVGAGI. There are 12 residues in the CDR3. The chain's CDR3 is CADTSRGYEQYF. The CDR3 DNA is TGTGCCGACACTTCCAGGGGTTACGAGCAGTACTTC.

About this clonotype itself: The junction does not match germline at one end; this may be a read error. The CDR3 loop is CVSSQTSGVYDEQFF. In DNA form, the CDR3 reads TGCGTCAGCAGCCAGACTAGCGGTGTTTACGATGAGCAGTTCTTC. V usage is TRBV11-3 and J usage is TRBJ2-1; 9 nucleotides align to TRBD2. Germline CDR1 reads SGHNT; CDR2 reads YENEEA. This CDR3 spans 15 amino acids.

The rearrangement uses TRBV12-3 or TRBV12-4 and TRBJ2-1, with 13 bases aligning to TRBD2. This CDR3 region has 18 residues. Trimming at V came to 6 bases and at J to 7 bases, leaving 15 bases not matched to a gene. The CDR3 loop is CASSFGTSGITDYNEQFF. DNA of the CDR3: TGTGCCAGCAGCTTCGGGACTAGCGGGATTACTGACTATAATGAGCAGTTCTTC.

The chain carries TRBV6-1 and TRBJ2-7; 9 bases match TRBD2. Looked up from germline, CDR1 is MNHNS and CDR2 is SASEGT. CDR3 length equals 15 residues. This chain's CDR3 is CVNSDLSGSSYEQYF. The CDR3 DNA reads as TGTGTCAACAGTGATCTTAGCGGGAGCTCCTACGAGCAGTACTTC.

Notes on this clonotype: No conserved phenylalanine or tryptophan is present at the end of the CDR3, so a read error is the likely explanation. The chain has TRBV11-2 and TRBJ2-1; TRBD1 is a possible D gene (6 bases). This CDR3 has 15 amino acids. Germline values: CDR1 SGHAT, CDR2 FQNNGV. V lost 6 bases and J lost 1, with 13 bases in between. CDR3 protein: CASSFGRGSYNEQFL. The CDR3 DNA follows: TGTGCCAGCAGTTTTGGCAGGGGATCCTACAATGAGCAGTTCCTT.

In its sample, this clonotype was seen many times. The CDR3, as DNA: TGTGCCATCAGTCCCGGGACTAGATCAGATACGCAGTATTTT. Its protein product is CAISPGTRSDTQYF. V gene TRBV10-3 combines with J gene TRBJ2-3; 8 bases align to TRBD2. V was clipped by 5 bases and J by 4 bases; unmatched bases: 5. Germline V CDR1 and CDR2: ENHRY, SYGVKD. The CDR3 contains 14 residues.

As to this clonotype: The junction departs from the called germline gene at one end, perhaps through a read error. The V call is TRBV5-1, the J call TRBJ2-7, with D possibly matching TRBD1 (6 bases). Germline-derived CDR1 and CDR2 are SGHRS and YFSETQ. The CDR3 runs 14 residues. As DNA, the CDR3 is TGCTCCAGCACCTTGGACAGCCAAGCCTACGAGCAGTACTTC. It codes for CSSTLDSQAYEQYF.

Turning to this clonotype: Compared with germline, one end of the junction differs, possibly owing to a read error. The chain joins TRBV6-5 to TRBJ2-1, with a possible D match to TRBD2 (7 bases). The CDR3 runs 15 residues. Per germline, CDR1 MNHEY and CDR2 SVGAGI. This chain's CDR3 is CDSRGGTSDPNEQFF. DNA for the CDR3: TGTGACAGCAGGGGAGGGACCTCCGACCCCAATGAGCAGTTCTTC.

This chain joins TRBV7-8 and TRBJ2-1; 11 bases are shared with TRBD2. Germline lookup yields CDR1 SGHVS and CDR2 FQNEAQ. The CDR3 is 16 amino acids. The junction had 6 bases not matched to a gene; V was cut back by 2 bases and J by 6 bases. For the CDR3, the DNA is TGTGCCAGCAGCTTAATTGAGACTAGCGGGACCAATGAGCAGTTCTTC. This sequence encodes CASSLIETSGTNEQFF.

There are many counts of this clonotype. The CDR3 spells CASSQAISRYEQYF. CDR3 coding DNA: TGCGCCAGCAGCCAAGCAATCTCTCGCTACGAGCAGTACTTC. The J gene is TRBJ2-7, the V gene TRBV4-1; no reliable D call. V dropped 1 base and J dropped 3 bases, with 10 bases sitting between them. Germline assignment: CDR1 MGHRA and CDR2 YSYEKL. The CDR3 has 14 amino acids.

For this clonotype: With a much larger clone just one base away, this may be a read error. V gene TRBV6-2 or TRBV6-3 combines with J gene TRBJ1-6; a possible D gene is TRBD1 (6 bases). CDR3 length: 12 residues. CDR1 is MNHEY and CDR2 is SVGEGT in the germline V gene. Trimming cost V 8 bases and J 14 bases, with 16 bases left between them. The CDR3, as DNA: TGTGCCAGCCGGGACACCCGTCGATCCCTCCACTTT. As protein: CASRDTRRSLHF.

Worth noting for this clonotype: A read error may be the cause here, since a much bigger clone is one base away. The rearrangement joins TRBV7-8 to TRBJ2-5; possibly TRBD1 for D (6 bases). In germline, CDR1 is SGHVS, CDR2 FQNEAQ. This CDR3 is built from 15 residues. The CDR3 sequence: CASSLAQGTQETQCF. The DNA of the CDR3 is TGTGCCAGCAGCTTAGCCCAGGGGACCCAAGAGACCCAGTGCTTC.

The chain is built from TRBV7-9 and TRBJ1-2; D may be TRBD1 (5 bases). CDR1 is SEHNR, CDR2 FQNEAQ, per germline (reference sequence). The CDR3 runs to 13 residues. The V and J ends lost 7 bases and 2 bases respectively, with 11 bases between them. Here the CDR3 DNA reads TGTGCCAGCAACCCTCAGGGAAACTATGGCTACACCTTC. This codes for CASNPQGNYGYTF.

To note about this clonotype: This CDR3 fails to terminate in the conserved phenylalanine or tryptophan, so it likely reflects a read error. It is unclear where the CDR3 begins or ends on the DNA, so no DNA is shown, and the CDR3 is as TCRdb lists it. The rearrangement joins TRBV7-8 to TRBJ2-1; TRBD2 is the table's D call and was not checked against the DNA. The CDR3 has 15 residues if both end residues are counted. From germline, CDR1 is SGHVS and CDR2 FQNEAQ. The CDR3 sequence: CASSPISGRVNEQFY.

This clonotype was counted ten times or more. The rearrangement joins TRBV12-3 or TRBV12-4 to TRBJ2-1, with D perhaps matching TRBD2 (6 bases). The CDR3 contains 18 residues. Trimming took 1 base from V and 4 from J, leaving 20 bases between them. The CDR3 reads CASSLVALWRDLYNEQFF. For the CDR3, the DNA is TGTGCCAGCAGTTTAGTCGCCCTTTGGCGGGATCTTTACAATGAGCAGTTCTTC.

This clonotype was seen at least ten times. The chain is built from TRBV10-3 and TRBJ2-1; 13 bases fit TRBD2. The CDR3 loop spans 13 amino acids. Germline V CDR1 and CDR2: ENHRY, SYGVKD. The V gene end was trimmed by 8 bases and the J gene end by 6 bases; junction bases not matched to a gene: 1. This CDR3 is CAIGLAGANEQFF. DNA of the CDR3: TGTGCCATCGGACTAGCGGGAGCCAATGAGCAGTTCTTC.

On this clonotype itself: One end of the junction fails to match germline, which may point to a read error. V gene TRBV10-2 combines with J gene TRBJ2-7; D might be TRBD2 (6 bases). Looked up from germline, CDR1 is WSHSY and CDR2 is SAAADI. The CDR3 length is 14 residues. The CDR3 region has the DNA TGCACCAGCAGTGTGAGCGGGTTCTCCTACGAACAGTACTTC. Protein: CTSSVSGFSYEQYF.

This clonotype was recorded at least ten times. The rearrangement links TRBV12-5 to TRBJ2-1; perhaps D is TRBD1 or TRBD2 (5 bases each). This CDR3 comprises 15 residues. CDR1 LGHNT and CDR2 FRNRAP come from the germline V gene. The V end was cut by 5 bases, the J end by 3 bases, with 14 bases between. The CDR3 is CASGPGAYYYNEQFF. The DNA for the CDR3 is TGTGCTAGTGGTCCCGGGGCCTATTACTACAATGAGCAGTTCTTC.

The rearrangement links TRBV6-5 to TRBJ1-3, with TRBD1 matching over 7 bases. This CDR3 is 18 amino acids long. Germline CDR1 MNHEY, CDR2 SVGAGI. The J segment lost 1 base and the V segment lost 11 bases, leaving 20 bases of the junction unmatched. This chain's CDR3 is CAGTRTGVPIDSGNTIYF. CDR3 nucleotide sequence: TGTGCCGGCACCCGGACAGGTGTCCCGATCGATTCTGGAAACACCATATATTTT.

As regards this clonotype: Just one base apart from a much larger clone, this may be a read error. Lacking the conserved final phenylalanine or tryptophan, this CDR3 likely reflects a read error. The DNA is omitted, as the CDR3 cannot be located on it reliably, and the CDR3 follows TCRdb's listing. J is TRBJ1-1 and V is TRBV29-1; the table's D call, TRBD1, has no DNA check behind it. The CDR3 numbers 15 amino acids, ends counted. Germline V gene sequence: CDR1 SQVTM, CDR2 ANQGSEA. The CDR3 loop is CSGGRQDPSYTETFL.

This clonotype was recorded many times. The genes are TRBV4-1 and TRBJ2-6; D gene uncertain. CDR3 length equals 16 residues. Germline lookup yields CDR1 MGHRA and CDR2 YSYEKL. Trimming stripped 0 bases from V and 0 bases from J, with 6 bases between. This chain's CDR3 is CASSQEVTSGANVLTF. The DNA of the CDR3 is TGCGCCAGCAGCCAAGAAGTTACCTCTGGGGCCAACGTCCTGACTTTC.

Of note for this clonotype: The junction departs from germline at one end; a sequencing error may be responsible. This chain links TRBV29-1 with TRBJ2-2; maybe TRBD2 (5 bases). The germline gives CDR1 SQVTM, CDR2 ANQGSEA. This CDR3 comprises 14 residues. CDR3 in DNA: TGCAGCGTGGTCGGCAGCCCAAACACCGGGGAGTTGTTTTTT. Its translation: CSVVGSPNTGELFF.

Remarks on this clonotype: One end of the junction is discordant with germline, which a read error may explain. CDR3 loop: CSASTSLNTGELLF. The CDR3 nucleotides read TGCAGCGCCTCAACGTCCTTGAACACCGGGGAGTTGCTTTTT. The chain joins TRBV29-1 to TRBJ2-2; D is possibly TRBD2 (5 bases). Germline CDR1 reads SQVTM; CDR2 reads ANQGSEA. The CDR3 is made up of 14 amino acids.

With regard to this clonotype: The conserved final phenylalanine or tryptophan is absent from the CDR3, which likely points to a read error. The DNA for the CDR3 is TGTGCCAGCAGTTACTCGAGGGGACAGGGTTTTACGGAAGCTTTCTAT. Amino acids: CASSYSRGQGFTEAFY. The gene calls are TRBV6-6 and TRBJ1-1, with 9 bases aligning to TRBD1. The CDR3 spans 16 residues. The V and J ends lost 0 bases and 8 bases, in that order; junction bases with no gene match: 10. Germline V gene data show CDR1 as MNHNY and CDR2 as SVGAGI (reference sequence).

As for this clonotype: A junction end diverges from the germline sequence, so it may reflect a read error. This chain links TRBV11-2 with TRBJ1-4; D is unresolved. CDR1 is SGHAT, CDR2 FQNNGV, per germline. The CDR3 totals 14 residues. DNA for the CDR3: TGTGCCAGCGGCTTCGGGTTGATGAATGAAGAACTGTTTTTT. Translation: CASGFGLMNEELFF.

This clonotype was seen repeatedly, ten times or more. This chain connects TRBV6-5 to TRBJ2-3; tentatively, D is TRBD2 (6 bases). The CDR3 extends over 19 amino acids. CDR1 and CDR2 (germline): MNHEY, SVGAGI. V was cut by 0 bases and J by 0 bases, with 19 bases left in between. This CDR3 reads CASSYSWLASSASTDTQYF. As DNA, the CDR3 is TGTGCCAGCAGTTACTCTTGGTTGGCGTCTAGCGCGAGCACAGATACGCAGTATTTT.

Details on this clonotype: Compared with germline, one end of the junction differs, possibly owing to a read error. The chain links TRBV12-3 or TRBV12-4 to TRBJ2-3; no definite D call. This CDR3 has 15 amino acids. In nucleotides, the CDR3 is TGTGCCAGCAGTTTTGGGGTACTAACCACAGATATGCAGTATTTT. It codes for CASSFGVLTTDMQYF.

The chain carries TRBV6-1 and TRBJ2-1; tentatively, D is TRBD2 (5 bases). CDR1 is MNHNS, CDR2 SASEGT, per germline. CDR3 size: 15 residues. CDR3 sequence reads: CVSGREAGDYNEQFF. The CDR3 coding sequence is TGTGTCAGTGGACGAGAGGCGGGTGACTACAATGAGCAGTTCTTC.